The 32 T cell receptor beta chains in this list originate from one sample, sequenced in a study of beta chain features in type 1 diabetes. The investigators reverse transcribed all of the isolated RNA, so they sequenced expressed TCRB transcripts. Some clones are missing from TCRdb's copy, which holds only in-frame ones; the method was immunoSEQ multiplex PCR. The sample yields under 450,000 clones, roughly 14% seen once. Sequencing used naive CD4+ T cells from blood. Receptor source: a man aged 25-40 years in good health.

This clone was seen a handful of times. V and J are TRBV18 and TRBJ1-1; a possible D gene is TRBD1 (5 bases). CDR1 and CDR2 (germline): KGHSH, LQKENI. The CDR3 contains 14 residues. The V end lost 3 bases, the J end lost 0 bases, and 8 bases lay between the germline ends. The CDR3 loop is CASSPGRVNTEAFF. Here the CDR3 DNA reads TGTGCCAGCTCACCGGGCAGGGTGAACACTGAAGCTTTCTTT.

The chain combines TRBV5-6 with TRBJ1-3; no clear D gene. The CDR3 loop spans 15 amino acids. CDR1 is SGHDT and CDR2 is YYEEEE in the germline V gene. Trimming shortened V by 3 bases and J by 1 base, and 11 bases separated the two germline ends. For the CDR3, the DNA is TGTGCCAGCAGCTACTTCGGGAGTTCTGGAAACACCATATATTTT. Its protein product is CASSYFGSSGNTIYF. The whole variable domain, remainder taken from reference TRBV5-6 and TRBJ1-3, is DAGVTQSPTHLIKTRGQQVTLRCSPKSGHDTVSWYQQALGQGPQFIFQYYEEEERQRGNFPDRFSGHQFPNYSSELNVNALLLGDSALYLCASSYFGSSGNTIYFGEGSWLTVV.

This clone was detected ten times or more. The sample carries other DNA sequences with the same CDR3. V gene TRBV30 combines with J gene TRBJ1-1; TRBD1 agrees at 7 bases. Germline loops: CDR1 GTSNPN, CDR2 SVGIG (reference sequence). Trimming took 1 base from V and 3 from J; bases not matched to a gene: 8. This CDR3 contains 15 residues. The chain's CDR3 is CAWSAPTGMDTEAFF. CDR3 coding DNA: TGTGCCTGGAGTGCCCCGACAGGGATGGACACTGAAGCTTTCTTT. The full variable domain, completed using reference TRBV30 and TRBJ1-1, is SQTIHQWPATLVQPVGSPLSLECTVEGTSNPNLYWYRQAAGRGLQLLFYSVGIGQISSEVPQNLSASRPQDRQFILSSKKLLLSDSGFYLCAWSAPTGMDTEAFFGQGTRLTVV.

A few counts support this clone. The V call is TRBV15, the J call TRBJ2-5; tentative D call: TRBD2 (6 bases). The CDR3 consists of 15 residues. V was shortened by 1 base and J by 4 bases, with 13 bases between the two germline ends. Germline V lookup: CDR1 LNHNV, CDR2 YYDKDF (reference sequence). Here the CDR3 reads CATSRAIGSLETQYF. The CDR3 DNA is TGTGCCACCAGCAGAGCCATCGGGAGCTTAGAGACCCAGTACTTC.

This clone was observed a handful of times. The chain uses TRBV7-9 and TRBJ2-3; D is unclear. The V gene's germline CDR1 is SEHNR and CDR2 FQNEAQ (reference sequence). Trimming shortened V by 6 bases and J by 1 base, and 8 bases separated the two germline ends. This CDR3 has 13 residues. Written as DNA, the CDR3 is TGTGCCAGCAGTCGTGTGGGCACAGATACGCAGTATTTT. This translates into CASSRVGTDTQYF.

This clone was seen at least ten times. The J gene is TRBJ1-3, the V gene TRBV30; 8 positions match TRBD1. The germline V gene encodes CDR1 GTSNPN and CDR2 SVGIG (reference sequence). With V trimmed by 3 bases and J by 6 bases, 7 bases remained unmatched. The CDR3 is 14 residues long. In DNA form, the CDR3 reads TGTGCCTGGAGCGGACAGGGTCCAGTAAACACCATATATTTT. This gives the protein CAWSGQGPVNTIYF. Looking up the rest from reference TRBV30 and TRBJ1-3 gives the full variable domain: SQTIHQWPATLVQPVGSPLSLECTVEGTSNPNLYWYRQAAGRGLQLLFYSVGIGQISSEVPQNLSASRPQDRQFILSSKKLLLSDSGFYLCAWSGQGPVNTIYFGEGSWLTVV.

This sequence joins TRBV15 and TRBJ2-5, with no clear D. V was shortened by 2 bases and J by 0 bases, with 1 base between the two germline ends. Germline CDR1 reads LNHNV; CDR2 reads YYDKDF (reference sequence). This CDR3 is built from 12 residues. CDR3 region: CATSRYQETQYF. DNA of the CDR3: TGTGCCACCAGCAGATACCAAGAGACCCAGTACTTC. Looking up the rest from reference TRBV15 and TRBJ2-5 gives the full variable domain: DAMVIQNPRYQVTQFGKPVTLSCSQTLNHNVMYWYQQKSSQAPKLLFHYYDKDFNNEADTPDNFQSRRPNTSFCFLDIRSPGLGDTAMYLCATSRYQETQYFGPGTRLLVL.

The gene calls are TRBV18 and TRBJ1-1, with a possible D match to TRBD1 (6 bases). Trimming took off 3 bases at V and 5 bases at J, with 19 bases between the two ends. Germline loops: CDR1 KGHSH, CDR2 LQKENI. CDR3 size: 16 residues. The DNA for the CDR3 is TGTGCCAGCTCACCGAATCGGGGGGCCCTCTTTACTGAAGCTTTCTTT. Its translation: CASSPNRGALFTEAFF.

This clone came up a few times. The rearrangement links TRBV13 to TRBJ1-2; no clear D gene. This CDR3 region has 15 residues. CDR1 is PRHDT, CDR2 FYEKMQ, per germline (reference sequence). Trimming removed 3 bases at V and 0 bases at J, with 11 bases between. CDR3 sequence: CASSFTYSSNYGYTF. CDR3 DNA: TGTGCCAGCAGCTTTACGTATTCGTCTAACTATGGCTACACCTTC.

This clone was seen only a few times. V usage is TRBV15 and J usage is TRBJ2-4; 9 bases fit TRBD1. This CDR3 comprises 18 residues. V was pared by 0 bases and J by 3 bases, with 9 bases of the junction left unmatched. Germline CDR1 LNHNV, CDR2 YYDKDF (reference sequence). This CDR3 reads CATSRDAVDRGGKNIQYF. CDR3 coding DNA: TGTGCCACCAGCAGAGATGCCGTGGACAGGGGAGGCAAAAACATTCAGTACTTC. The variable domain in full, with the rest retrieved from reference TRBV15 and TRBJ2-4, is DAMVIQNPRYQVTQFGKPVTLSCSQTLNHNVMYWYQQKSSQAPKLLFHYYDKDFNNEADTPDNFQSRRPNTSFCFLDIRSPGLGDTAMYLCATSRDAVDRGGKNIQYFGAGTRLSVL.

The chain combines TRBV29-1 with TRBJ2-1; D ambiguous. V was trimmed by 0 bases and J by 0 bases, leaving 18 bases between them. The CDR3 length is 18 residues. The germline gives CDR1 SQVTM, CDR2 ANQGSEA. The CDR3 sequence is CSVEDVWASQSSYNEQFF. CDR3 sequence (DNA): TGCAGCGTTGAAGATGTTTGGGCCTCACAAAGCTCCTACAATGAGCAGTTCTTC.

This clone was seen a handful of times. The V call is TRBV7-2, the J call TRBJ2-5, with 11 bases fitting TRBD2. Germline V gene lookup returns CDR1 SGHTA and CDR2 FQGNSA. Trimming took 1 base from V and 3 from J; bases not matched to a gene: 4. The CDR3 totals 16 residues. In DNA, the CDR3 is TGTGCCAGCAGCTTAGTAGCGACTAGCGGGAAAGAGACCCAGTACTTC. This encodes CASSLVATSGKETQYF.

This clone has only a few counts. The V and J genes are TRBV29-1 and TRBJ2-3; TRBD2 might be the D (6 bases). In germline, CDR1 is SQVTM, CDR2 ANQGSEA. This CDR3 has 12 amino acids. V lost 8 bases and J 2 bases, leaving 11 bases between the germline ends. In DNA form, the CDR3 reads TGCAGCCTTGCGGGGACCACAGATACGCAGTATTTT. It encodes CSLAGTTDTQYF.

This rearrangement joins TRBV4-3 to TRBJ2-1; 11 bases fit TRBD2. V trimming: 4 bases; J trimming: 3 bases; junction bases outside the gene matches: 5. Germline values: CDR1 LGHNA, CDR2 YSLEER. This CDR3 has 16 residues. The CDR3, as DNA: TGCGCCAGCAGCCTACTTGGGACTAGCGGCTACAATGAGCAGTTCTTC. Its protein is CASSLLGTSGYNEQFF.

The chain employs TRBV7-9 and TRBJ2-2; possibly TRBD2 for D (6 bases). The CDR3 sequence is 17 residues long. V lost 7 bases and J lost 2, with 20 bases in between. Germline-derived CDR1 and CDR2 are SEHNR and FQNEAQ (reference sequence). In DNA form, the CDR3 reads TGTGCCAGCACCTCCCCGCTGAGGGAGGAAAACACCGGGGAGCTGTTTTTT. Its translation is CASTSPLREENTGELFF.

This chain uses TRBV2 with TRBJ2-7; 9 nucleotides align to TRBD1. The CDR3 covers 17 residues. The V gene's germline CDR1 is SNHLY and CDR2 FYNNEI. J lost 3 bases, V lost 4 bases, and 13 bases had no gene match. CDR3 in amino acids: CASSGGIGQGTYYEQYF. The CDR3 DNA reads TGTGCCAGCAGTGGGGGGATAGGACAGGGGACTTACTACGAGCAGTACTTC.

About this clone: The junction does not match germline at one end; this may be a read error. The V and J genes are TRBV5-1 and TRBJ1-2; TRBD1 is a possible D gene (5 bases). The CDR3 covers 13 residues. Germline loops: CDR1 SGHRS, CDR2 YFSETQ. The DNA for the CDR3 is TGCGCCAGCAGCAAGACCGGGACCTTCCAAATGGACTTC. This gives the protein CASSKTGTFQMDF.

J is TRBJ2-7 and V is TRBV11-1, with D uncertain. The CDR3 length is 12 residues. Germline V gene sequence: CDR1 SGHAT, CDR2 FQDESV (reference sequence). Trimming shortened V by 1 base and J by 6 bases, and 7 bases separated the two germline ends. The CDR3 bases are TGTGCCAGCAGCTTAGTGGTGGGCGAGCAGTACGTC. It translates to CASSLVVGEQYV.

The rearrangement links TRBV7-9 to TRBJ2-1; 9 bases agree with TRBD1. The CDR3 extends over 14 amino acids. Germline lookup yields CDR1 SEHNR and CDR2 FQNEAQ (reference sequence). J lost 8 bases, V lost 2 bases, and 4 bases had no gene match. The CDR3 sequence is CASSLSGQGYEQFF. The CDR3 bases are TGTGCCAGCAGCTTATCGGGACAGGGCTATGAGCAGTTCTTC.

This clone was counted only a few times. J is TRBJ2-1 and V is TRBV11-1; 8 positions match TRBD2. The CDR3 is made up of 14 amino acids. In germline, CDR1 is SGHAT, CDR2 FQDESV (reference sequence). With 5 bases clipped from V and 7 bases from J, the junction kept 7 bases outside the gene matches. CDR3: CASSPLAGRNEQFF. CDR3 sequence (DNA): TGTGCCAGCAGCCCCTTAGCGGGAAGGAATGAGCAGTTCTTC.

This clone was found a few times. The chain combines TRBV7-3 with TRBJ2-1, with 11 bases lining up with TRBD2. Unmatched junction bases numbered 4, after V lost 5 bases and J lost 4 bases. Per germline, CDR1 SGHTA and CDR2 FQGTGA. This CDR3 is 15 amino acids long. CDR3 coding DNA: TGTGCCAGCAGCCGACTAGCGGGGATGTACAATGAGCAGTTCTTC. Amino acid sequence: CASSRLAGMYNEQFF.

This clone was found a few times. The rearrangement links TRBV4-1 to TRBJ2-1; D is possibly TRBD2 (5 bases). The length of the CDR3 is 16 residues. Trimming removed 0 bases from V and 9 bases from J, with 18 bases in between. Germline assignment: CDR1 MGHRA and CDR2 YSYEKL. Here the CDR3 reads CASSQERVEGSREQFF. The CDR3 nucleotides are TGCGCCAGCAGCCAAGAAAGGGTTGAGGGATCTCGTGAGCAGTTCTTC.

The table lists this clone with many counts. CDR3 residues: CAIMGAGPRYEQYV. CDR3 coding DNA: TGTGCCATCATGGGGGCAGGGCCCCGCTACGAGCAGTACGTC. The chain is built from TRBV10-3 and TRBJ2-7; D may be TRBD1 (6 bases). The CDR3 loop spans 14 amino acids. Germline V gives CDR1 ENHRY, CDR2 SYGVKD. Trimming cost V 7 bases and J 3 bases, with 16 bases left between them.

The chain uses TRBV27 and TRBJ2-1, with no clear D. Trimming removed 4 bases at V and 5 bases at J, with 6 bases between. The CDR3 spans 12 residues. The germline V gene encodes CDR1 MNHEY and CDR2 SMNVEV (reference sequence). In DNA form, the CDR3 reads TGTGCCAGCAGTTCGGCGGACAATGAGCAGTTCTTC. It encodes CASSSADNEQFF.

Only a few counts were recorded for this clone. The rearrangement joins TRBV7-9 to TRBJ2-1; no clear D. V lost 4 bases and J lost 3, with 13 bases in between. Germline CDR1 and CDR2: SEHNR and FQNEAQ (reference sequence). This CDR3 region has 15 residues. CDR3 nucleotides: TGTGCCAGCAGCTCCCCGACCGTACTCTACAATGAGCAGTTCTTC. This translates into CASSSPTVLYNEQFF.

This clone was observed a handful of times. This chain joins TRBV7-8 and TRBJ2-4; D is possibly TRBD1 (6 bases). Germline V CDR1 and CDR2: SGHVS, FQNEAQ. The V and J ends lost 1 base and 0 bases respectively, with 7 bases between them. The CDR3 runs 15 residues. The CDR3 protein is CASSLETGAKNIQYF. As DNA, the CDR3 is TGTGCCAGCAGCTTAGAGACAGGAGCCAAAAACATTCAGTACTTC.

The CDR3 DNA reads TGTGCCAGCAGTTACTCGAACGAAGAGCAGTACGTC. This encodes CASSYSNEEQYV. This chain uses TRBV6-6 with TRBJ2-7; D unclear. This CDR3 is built from 12 residues. The germline V gene encodes CDR1 MNHNY and CDR2 SVGAGI (reference sequence). Trimming removed 0 bases from V and 7 bases from J, with 7 bases in between.

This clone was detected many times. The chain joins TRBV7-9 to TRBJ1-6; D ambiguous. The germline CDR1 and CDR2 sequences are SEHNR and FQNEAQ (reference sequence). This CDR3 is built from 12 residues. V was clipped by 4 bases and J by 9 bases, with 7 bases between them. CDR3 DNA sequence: TGTGCCAGCAGCTCATTGGGTTCACCCCTCCACTTT. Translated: CASSSLGSPLHF.

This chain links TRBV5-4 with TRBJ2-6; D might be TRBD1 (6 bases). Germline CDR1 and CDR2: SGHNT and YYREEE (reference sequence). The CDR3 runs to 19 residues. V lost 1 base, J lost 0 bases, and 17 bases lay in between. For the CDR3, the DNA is TGTGCCAGCAGCTTGTGGTTCAGACAGGTTAGCTCTGGGGCCAACGTCCTGACTTTC. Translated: CASSLWFRQVSSGANVLTF.

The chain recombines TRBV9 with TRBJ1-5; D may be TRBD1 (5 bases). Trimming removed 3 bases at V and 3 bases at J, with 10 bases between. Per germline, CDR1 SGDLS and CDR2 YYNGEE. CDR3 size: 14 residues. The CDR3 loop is CASSAGTVNQPQHF. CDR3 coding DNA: TGTGCCAGCAGCGCCGGGACGGTCAATCAGCCCCAGCATTTT.

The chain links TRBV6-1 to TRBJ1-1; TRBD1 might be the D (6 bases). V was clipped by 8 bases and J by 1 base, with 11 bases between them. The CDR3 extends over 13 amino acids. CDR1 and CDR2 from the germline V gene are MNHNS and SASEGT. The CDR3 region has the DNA TGTGCCAGCGGGGGACACCCGAACACTGAAGCTTTCTTT. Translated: CASGGHPNTEAFF.

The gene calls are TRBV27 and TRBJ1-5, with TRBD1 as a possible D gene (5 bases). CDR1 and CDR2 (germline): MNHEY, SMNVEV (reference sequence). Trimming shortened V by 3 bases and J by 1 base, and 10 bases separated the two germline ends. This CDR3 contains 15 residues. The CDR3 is CASSFHQGSNQPQHF. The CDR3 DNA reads TGTGCCAGCAGTTTCCATCAGGGAAGCAATCAGCCCCAGCATTTT.